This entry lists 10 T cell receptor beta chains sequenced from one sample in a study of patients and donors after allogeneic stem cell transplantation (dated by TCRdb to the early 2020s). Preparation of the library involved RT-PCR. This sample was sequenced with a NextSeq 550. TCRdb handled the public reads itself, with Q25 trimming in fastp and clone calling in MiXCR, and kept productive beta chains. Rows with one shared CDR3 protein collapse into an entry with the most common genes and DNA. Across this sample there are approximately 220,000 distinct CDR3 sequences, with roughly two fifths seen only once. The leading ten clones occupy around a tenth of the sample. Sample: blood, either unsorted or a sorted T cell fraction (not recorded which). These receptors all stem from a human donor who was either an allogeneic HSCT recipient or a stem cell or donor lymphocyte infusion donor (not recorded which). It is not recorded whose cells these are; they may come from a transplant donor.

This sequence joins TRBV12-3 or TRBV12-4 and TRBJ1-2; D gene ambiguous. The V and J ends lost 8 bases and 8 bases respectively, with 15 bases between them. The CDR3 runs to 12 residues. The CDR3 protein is CASGRGVRGYTF. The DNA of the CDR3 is TGTGCCAGCGGCCGAGGCGTCAGGGGCTACACCTTC.

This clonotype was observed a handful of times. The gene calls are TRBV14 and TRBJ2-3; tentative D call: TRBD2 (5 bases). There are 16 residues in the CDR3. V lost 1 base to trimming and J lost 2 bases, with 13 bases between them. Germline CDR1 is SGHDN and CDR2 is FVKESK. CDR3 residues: CASSQVSGSYTDTQYF. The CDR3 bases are TGTGCCAGCAGCCAAGTTTCGGGAAGTTACACAGATACGCAGTATTTT.

CDR3 sequence (DNA): TGTGCCAGCAGCTTAGAAGGCAGCTTGGAAGCTTTCTTT. Protein: CASSLEGSLEAFF. This chain joins TRBV7-3 and TRBJ1-1; unclear D gene. CDR1 and CDR2 (germline): SGHTA, FQGTGA. V gave up 2 bases and J gave up 8 bases, with 12 bases separating them. The CDR3 runs 13 residues.

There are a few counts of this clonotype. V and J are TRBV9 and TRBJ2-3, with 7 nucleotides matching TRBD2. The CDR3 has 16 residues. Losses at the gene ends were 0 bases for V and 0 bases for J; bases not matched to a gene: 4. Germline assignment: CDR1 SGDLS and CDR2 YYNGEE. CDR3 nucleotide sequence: TGTGCCAGCAGCGTAGGGGCGGGAGCCAGCACAGATACGCAGTATTTT. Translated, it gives CASSVGAGASTDTQYF.

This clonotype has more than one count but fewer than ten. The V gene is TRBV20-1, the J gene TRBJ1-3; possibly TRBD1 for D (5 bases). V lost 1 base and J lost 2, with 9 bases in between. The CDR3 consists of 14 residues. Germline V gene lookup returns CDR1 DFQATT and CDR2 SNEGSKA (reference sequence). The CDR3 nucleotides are TGCAGTGCTAGAGCCAAGGGGCCTGGAAACACCATATATTTT. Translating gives CSARAKGPGNTIYF.

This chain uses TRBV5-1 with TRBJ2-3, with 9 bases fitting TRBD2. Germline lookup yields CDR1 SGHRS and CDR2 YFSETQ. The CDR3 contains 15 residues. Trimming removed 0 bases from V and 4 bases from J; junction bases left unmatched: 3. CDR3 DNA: TGCGCCAGCAGCTTGGCGTCTAGCGGGGCAGATACGCAGTATTTT. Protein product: CASSLASSGADTQYF.

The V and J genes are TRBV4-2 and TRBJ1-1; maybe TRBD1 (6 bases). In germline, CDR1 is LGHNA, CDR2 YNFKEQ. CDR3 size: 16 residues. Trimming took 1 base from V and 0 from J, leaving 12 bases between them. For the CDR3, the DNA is TGTGCCAGCAGCCAAGCCGGACAGAAAGTGAACACTGAAGCTTTCTTT. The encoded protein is CASSQAGQKVNTEAFF.

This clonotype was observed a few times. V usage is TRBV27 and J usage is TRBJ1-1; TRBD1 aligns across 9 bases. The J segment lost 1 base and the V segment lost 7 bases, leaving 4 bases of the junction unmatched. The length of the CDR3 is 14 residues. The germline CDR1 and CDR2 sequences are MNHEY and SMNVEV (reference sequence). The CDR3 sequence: CASTPGQGNTEAFF. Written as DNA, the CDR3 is TGTGCCAGCACCCCGGGACAGGGGAACACTGAAGCTTTCTTT.

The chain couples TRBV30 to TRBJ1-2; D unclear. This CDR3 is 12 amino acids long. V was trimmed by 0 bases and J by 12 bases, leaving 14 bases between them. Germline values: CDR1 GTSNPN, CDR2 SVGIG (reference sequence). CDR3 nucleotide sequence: TGTGCCTGGAGTGTAATACAGTTCGAGGACACCTTC. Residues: CAWSVIQFEDTF.

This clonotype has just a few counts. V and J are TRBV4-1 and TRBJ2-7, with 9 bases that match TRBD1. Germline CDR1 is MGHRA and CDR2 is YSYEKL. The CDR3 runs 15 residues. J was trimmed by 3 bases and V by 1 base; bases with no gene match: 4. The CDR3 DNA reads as TGCGCCAGCAGCCAAGTCACAGGGGGCTACTACGAGCAGTACTTC. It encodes CASSQVTGGYYEQYF.